This TCR beta chain came from a study of CD8 T cells in Susac syndrome. About the research overall: Among the Susac syndrome patients sequenced, about 6 had active disease and eight or nine were in remission. Overall study findings and caveats: Clonal expansion was absent from the CD4+ T cell repertoires in Susac syndrome.

Random hexamers were used to reverse transcribe the RNA input (about 0.5 to 1 ug). TCRdb passed the immunoSEQ multiplex PCR reads through MiXCR, listing each CDR3 protein once. Among fewer than 200,000 distinct CDR3 sequences, around nine tenths were seen once, and the ten largest hold approximately 0.09%. This clonotype was detected only once. Its antigen is unknown. Sequencing of TCR beta was performed on blood CD8+ and CD4+ T cells. Germline V gene data show CDR1 as SGHRS and CDR2 as YFSETQ. CDR3 length equals 15 residues. V lost 4 bases and J 5 bases, leaving 18 bases between the germline ends. The chain is built from TRBV5-1 and TRBJ1-2, with TRBD1 as a possible D gene (5 bases). The sequenced material came from CD4+ T cells from PBMCs. The clonotype originates from a human donor with Susac syndrome. CDR3 loop: CASSTSAGPPYGYTF. The DNA of the CDR3 is TGCGCCAGCAGCACCTCGGCAGGGCCCCCTTATGGCTACACCTTC.